Below, 8 T cell receptor beta chains from the same sample are listed, as sequenced in a study of cytomegalovirus exposure and HLA in healthy donors listed by TCRdb under 2017. Library method: the immunoSEQ multiplex PCR assay. The multiplex PCR relied on a mix of 60 forward primers for TCR Vbeta segments and 13 reverse primers for TCR Jbeta segments. The table comes from immuneACCESS by way of TCRdb, which keeps in-frame sequences with V and J called. Part of the clones is missing from these tables; in studies checked, under half for an unresolved V gene and the rest for unknown reasons. This sample comprises 150,000 to 200,000 clones, about 77% of them detected only once. The ten largest make up around a tenth of the sample. The sequencing sample was made of PBMCs. All receptors come from a man younger than 30 in good health and CMV-seropositive.

The chain uses TRBV7-6 and TRBJ1-3, with D uncertain. V lost 4 bases to trimming and J lost 0 bases, with 19 bases between them. CDR1 SGHVS and CDR2 FNYEAQ come from the germline V gene. The CDR3 is made up of 18 amino acids. CDR3 residues: CASSSHEGRPDSGNTIYF. The CDR3 DNA follows: TGTGCCAGCAGCTCCCACGAGGGCAGGCCCGACTCTGGAAACACCATATATTTT.

This sequence joins TRBV28 and TRBJ1-4; 7 positions agree with TRBD1. The trim removed 4 bases at V and 14 bases at J, leaving 4 bases unmatched. The CDR3 covers 11 residues. CDR1 and CDR2 (germline): MDHEN, SYDVKM. The CDR3, as DNA: TGTGCCAGCAGTTCAGGGGGTTGGCTGTTTTTT. It encodes CASSSGGWLFF.

The chain recombines TRBV15 with TRBJ1-2; D perhaps matches TRBD1 (6 bases). The CDR3 is 13 residues long. V was clipped by 1 base and J by 6 bases, with 9 bases between them. Germline CDR1 LNHNV, CDR2 YYDKDF (reference sequence). For the CDR3, the DNA is TGTGCCACCAGCAGAGTGGGGGACAATGGCTACACCTTC. It specifies CATSRVGDNGYTF.

This rearrangement joins TRBV19 to TRBJ2-1, with D hard to call. Germline CDR1 is LNHDA and CDR2 is SQIVND (reference sequence). CDR3 length: 15 residues. V was pared by 3 bases and J by 4 bases, with 13 bases between. CDR3: CASSIIATTYNEQFF. CDR3 DNA: TGTGCCAGTAGTATTATAGCCACCACATACAATGAGCAGTTCTTC.

This clone is a singleton in its sample. The genes are TRBV7-8 and TRBJ2-7, with a tentative D call TRBD1 (5 bases). The CDR3 spans 16 residues. V gave up 4 bases and J gave up 1 base, with 17 bases separating them. CDR1 is SGHVS, CDR2 FQNEAQ, per germline. In DNA form, the CDR3 reads TGTGCCAGCAGCTCTGTCCGCACCGACAGATCCTACGAGCAGTACTTC. Translation gives CASSSVRTDRSYEQYF.

V and J are TRBV6-1 and TRBJ2-5, with D perhaps matching TRBD1 (5 bases). The germline V and J ends were trimmed by 1 base and 6 bases, with 9 bases remaining between them. This CDR3 is 13 amino acids long. Germline V gene data show CDR1 as MNHNS and CDR2 as SASEGT. The CDR3 protein is CASSEGGAKTQYF. The CDR3, as DNA: TGTGCCAGCAGTGAAGGGGGCGCGAAGACCCAGTACTTC.

CDR3 in DNA: TGTGCCAGTAGTATACAGGGGCGGAGGACTGAAGCTTTCTTT. It is translated as CASSIQGRRTEAFF. This chain links TRBV19 with TRBJ1-1; a possible D gene is TRBD1 (6 bases). Trimming took 2 bases from V and 5 from J, leaving 12 bases between them. The CDR3 length is 14 residues. Germline values: CDR1 LNHDA, CDR2 SQIVND (reference sequence). Drawing the rest from reference TRBV19 and TRBJ1-1, the complete variable domain is DGGITQSPKYLFRKEGQNVTLSCEQNLNHDAMYWYRQDPGQGLRLIYYSQIVNDFQKGDIAEGYSVSREKKESFPLTVTSAQKNPTAFYLCASSIQGRRTEAFFGQGTRLTVV.

The chain has TRBV19 and TRBJ1-2; D remains unclear. Germline V gene data show CDR1 as LNHDA and CDR2 as SQIVND (reference sequence). V was cut by 7 bases and J by 6 bases, with 21 bases left in between. The length of the CDR3 is 15 residues. The CDR3 region has the DNA TGTGCCAGTACCCCGGGGAAGCTGAGGACCCATGGCTACACCTTC. This translates into CASTPGKLRTHGYTF.